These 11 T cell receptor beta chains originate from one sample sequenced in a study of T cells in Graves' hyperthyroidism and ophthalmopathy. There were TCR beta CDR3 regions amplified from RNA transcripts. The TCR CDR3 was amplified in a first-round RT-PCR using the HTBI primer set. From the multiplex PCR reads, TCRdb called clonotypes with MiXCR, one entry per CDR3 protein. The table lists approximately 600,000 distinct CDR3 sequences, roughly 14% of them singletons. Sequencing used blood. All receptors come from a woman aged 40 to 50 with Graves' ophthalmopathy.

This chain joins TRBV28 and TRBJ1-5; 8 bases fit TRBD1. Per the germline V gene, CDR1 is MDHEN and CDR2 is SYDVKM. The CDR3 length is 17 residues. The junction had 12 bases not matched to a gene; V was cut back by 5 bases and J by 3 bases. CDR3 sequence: CASSQPDRGAFNQPQHF. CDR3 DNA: TGTGCCAGCAGTCAACCCGACAGGGGTGCTTTCAATCAGCCCCAGCATTTT.

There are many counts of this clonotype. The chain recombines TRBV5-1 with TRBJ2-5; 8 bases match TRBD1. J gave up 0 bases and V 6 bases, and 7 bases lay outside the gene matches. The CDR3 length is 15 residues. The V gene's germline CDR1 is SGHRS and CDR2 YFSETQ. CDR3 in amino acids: CASKPGTGNQETQYF. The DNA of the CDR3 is TGCGCCAGCAAACCCGGGACAGGAAACCAAGAGACCCAGTACTTC.

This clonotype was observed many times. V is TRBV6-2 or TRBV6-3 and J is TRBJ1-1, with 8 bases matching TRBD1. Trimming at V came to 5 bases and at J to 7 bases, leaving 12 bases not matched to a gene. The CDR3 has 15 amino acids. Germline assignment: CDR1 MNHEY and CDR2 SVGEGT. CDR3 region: CASSDETGEAVEAFF. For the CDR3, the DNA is TGTGCCAGCAGTGATGAGACAGGGGAGGCGGTTGAAGCTTTCTTT.

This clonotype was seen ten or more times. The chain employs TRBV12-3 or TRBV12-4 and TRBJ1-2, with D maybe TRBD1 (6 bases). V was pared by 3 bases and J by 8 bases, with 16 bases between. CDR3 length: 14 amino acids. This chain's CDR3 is CASSFLRQVQGYTF. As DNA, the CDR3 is TGTGCCAGCAGTTTCCTGAGACAGGTGCAGGGCTACACCTTC.

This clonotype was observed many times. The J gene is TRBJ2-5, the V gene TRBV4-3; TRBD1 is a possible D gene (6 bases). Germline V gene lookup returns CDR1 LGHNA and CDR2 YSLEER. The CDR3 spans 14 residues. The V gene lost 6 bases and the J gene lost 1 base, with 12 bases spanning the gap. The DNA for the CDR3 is TGCGCCAGCAGTGCCGGGACACTCCAAGAGACCCAGTACTTC. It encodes CASSAGTLQETQYF.

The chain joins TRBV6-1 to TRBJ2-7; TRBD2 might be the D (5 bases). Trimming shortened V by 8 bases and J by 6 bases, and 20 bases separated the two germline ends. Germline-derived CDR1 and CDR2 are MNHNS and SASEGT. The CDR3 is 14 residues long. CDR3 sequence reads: CASRRGLGSSEQYF. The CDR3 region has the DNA TGTGCCAGCCGCCGGGGTCTCGGAAGCTCCGAGCAGTACTTC.

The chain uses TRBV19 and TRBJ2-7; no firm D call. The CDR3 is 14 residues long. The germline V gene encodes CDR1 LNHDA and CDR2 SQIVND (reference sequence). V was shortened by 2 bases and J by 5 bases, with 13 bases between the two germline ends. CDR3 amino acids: CASSIRIGSDEQYF. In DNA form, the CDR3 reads TGTGCCAGTAGTATAAGGATTGGGTCAGACGAGCAGTACTTC.

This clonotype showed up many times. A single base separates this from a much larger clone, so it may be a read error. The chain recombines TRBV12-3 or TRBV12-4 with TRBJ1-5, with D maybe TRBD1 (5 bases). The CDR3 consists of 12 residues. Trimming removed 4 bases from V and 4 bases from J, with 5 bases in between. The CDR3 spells CASSWGNQPQHF. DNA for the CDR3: TGTGCCAGCAGTTGGGGGAATCAGCCCCAGCATTTT.

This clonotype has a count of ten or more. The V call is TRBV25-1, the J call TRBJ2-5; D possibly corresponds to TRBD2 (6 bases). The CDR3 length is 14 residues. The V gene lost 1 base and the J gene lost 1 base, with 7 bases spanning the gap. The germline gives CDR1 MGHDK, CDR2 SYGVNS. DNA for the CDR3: TGTGCCAGCAGTGAATTGGGGGGCCAAGAGACCCAGTACTTC. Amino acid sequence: CASSELGGQETQYF.

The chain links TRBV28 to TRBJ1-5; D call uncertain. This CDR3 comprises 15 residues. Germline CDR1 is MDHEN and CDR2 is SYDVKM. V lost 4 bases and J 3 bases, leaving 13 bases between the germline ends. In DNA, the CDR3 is TGTGCCAGCAGTTCCCAGAGGCAAGCCAATCAGCCCCAGCATTTT. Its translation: CASSSQRQANQPQHF.

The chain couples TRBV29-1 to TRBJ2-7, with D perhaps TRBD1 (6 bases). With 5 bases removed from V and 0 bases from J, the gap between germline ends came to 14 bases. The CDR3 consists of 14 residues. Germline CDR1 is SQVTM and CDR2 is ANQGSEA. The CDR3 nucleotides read TGCAGCGTTAGTGGACAGTCCATCTCCTACGAGCAGTACTTC. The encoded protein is CSVSGQSISYEQYF.